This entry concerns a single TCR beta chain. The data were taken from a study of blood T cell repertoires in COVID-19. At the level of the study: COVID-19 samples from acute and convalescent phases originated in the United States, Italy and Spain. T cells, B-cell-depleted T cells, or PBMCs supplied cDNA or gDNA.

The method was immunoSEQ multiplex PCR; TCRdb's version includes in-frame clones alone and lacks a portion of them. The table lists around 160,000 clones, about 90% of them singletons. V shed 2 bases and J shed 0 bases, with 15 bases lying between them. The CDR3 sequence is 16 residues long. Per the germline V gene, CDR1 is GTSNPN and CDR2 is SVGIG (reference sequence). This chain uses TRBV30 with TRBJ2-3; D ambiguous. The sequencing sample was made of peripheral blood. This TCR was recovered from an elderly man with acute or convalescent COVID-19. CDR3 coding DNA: TGTGCCTGGAGTTCCTCGACCGGAGCTAGCACAGATACGCAGTATTTT. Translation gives CAWSSSTGASTDTQYF.